One and the same sample provided the 3 T cell receptor beta chains below, sequenced in a study of T-cell reconstitution after alpha-beta-depleted transplantation in children. Unique molecular identifiers were incorporated when the TCRbeta library was constructed. TCRdb ran MiXCR on the PCR reads and lists one entry per CDR3 protein. The sample carries fewer than 750,000 distinct CDR3 sequences, under 30% recorded once. The material was PBMCs, mostly from graft donor cells, obtained 360 days after TCRalphabeta/CD19-depleted stem cell transplant. Receptor source: a boy under two years old who had a stem cell transplant for acute myeloid leukemia, so the T cells may come from the graft donor.

The chain recombines TRBV20-1 with TRBJ1-2; D unclear. Germline CDR1 and CDR2: DFQATT and SNEGSKA (reference sequence). The germline V and J ends were trimmed by 3 bases and 4 bases, with 18 bases remaining between them. The CDR3 is 15 residues long. CDR3 bases: TGCAGTGCTAGTAGTTCGAAGGAATTCGGCTATGGCTACACCTTC. Residues: CSASSSKEFGYGYTF.

As DNA, the CDR3 is TGTGCCAGCAGCTCACTAGCGGGGTTCACAGATACGCAGTATTTT. Translating it yields CASSSLAGFTDTQYF. The V gene is TRBV5-8, the J gene TRBJ2-3; the match to TRBD2 covers 10 bases. V was pared by 3 bases and J by 2 bases, with 3 bases of the junction left unmatched. The CDR3 is made up of 15 amino acids. CDR1 is SGHTS and CDR2 is YDEGEE in the germline V gene.

The V and J genes are TRBV12-3 or TRBV12-4 and TRBJ2-5; D gene ambiguous. The V end was cut by 6 bases, the J end by 7 bases, with 9 bases between. The CDR3 is made up of 11 amino acids. The CDR3 bases are TGTGCCAGCAGCTATGCCGGGACCCAGTACTTC. This translates into CASSYAGTQYF.